The 26 T cell receptor beta chains given below trace back to one sample, sequenced in a study of blood T cell repertoires in COVID-19. Generated by immunoSEQ multiplex PCR, the TCRdb table keeps only in-frame clones and is missing some. The sample has 120,000 or so clones; just under 80% are singletons. Sequencing was performed on peripheral blood. These receptors originate from a human donor in a cohort sampled during active COVID-19.

The chain combines TRBV20-1 with TRBJ1-1, with D tentatively TRBD1 (5 bases). The germline V gene encodes CDR1 DFQATT and CDR2 SNEGSKA (reference sequence). The CDR3 has 11 amino acids. Between the trimmed V and J ends, which lost 3 bases and 7 bases, there was a span of 9 bases. As DNA, the CDR3 is TGCAGTGCTAGTCCCGACAGTGAAGCTTTCTTT. Its translation is CSASPDSEAFF.

This chain links TRBV19 with TRBJ2-7; maybe TRBD1 (6 bases). The CDR3 spans 15 residues. Germline V gene data show CDR1 as LNHDA and CDR2 as SQIVND (reference sequence). Trimming took off 5 bases at V and 3 bases at J, with 17 bases between the two ends. The CDR3 DNA reads TGTGCCAGTAGTGTCACAGGGAAGCCCCTCTACGAGCAGTACTTC. This sequence encodes CASSVTGKPLYEQYF.

The chain joins TRBV7-8 to TRBJ2-3; TRBD2 aligns across 11 bases. The CDR3 length is 17 residues. The germline V gene has CDR1 SGHVS and CDR2 FQNEAQ. Unmatched junction bases numbered 5, after V lost 0 bases and J lost 3 bases. DNA for the CDR3: TGTGCCAGCAGCTTAGCGTTTCTAGCGGGGGGAACAGATACGCAGTATTTT. Translation gives CASSLAFLAGGTDTQYF.

The gene calls are TRBV27 and TRBJ2-7; 9 bases line up with TRBD2. The germline gives CDR1 MNHEY, CDR2 SMNVEV (reference sequence). The junction had 6 bases not matched to a gene; V was cut back by 3 bases and J by 6 bases. The CDR3 runs to 14 residues. CDR3 loop: CASSLSWTSVEQYF. CDR3 bases: TGTGCCAGCAGTTTGTCCTGGACTAGCGTCGAGCAGTACTTC.

The rearrangement joins TRBV28 to TRBJ2-5, with D possibly being TRBD2 (6 bases). The CDR3 spans 14 residues. CDR1 is MDHEN and CDR2 is SYDVKM in the germline V gene. Trimming took off 5 bases at V and 5 bases at J, with 15 bases between the two ends. CDR3 coding DNA: TGTGCCAGCAGTCCCCCGGGGAGGTTGGAGACCCAGTACTTC. Translating it yields CASSPPGRLETQYF.

This clone was picked up one time. This chain uses TRBV28 with TRBJ1-2, with TRBD1 matching over 11 bases. J lost 5 bases, V lost 8 bases, and 16 bases had no gene match. The CDR3 has 17 residues. Germline V gene sequence: CDR1 MDHEN, CDR2 SYDVKM. Here the CDR3 DNA reads TGTGCCAGCTGGGGAAGGACAGGGGGCCCTCTTCGGTATGGCTACACCTTC. It yields the protein CASWGRTGGPLRYGYTF.

V and J are TRBV5-1 and TRBJ2-2, with 7 bases that match TRBD1. The CDR3 is 15 amino acids. The V segment lost 4 bases and the J segment 2 bases; nucleotides outside the gene matches: 5. CDR1 is SGHRS and CDR2 is YFSETQ in the germline V gene. Here the CDR3 DNA reads TGCGCCAGCAGCGTCCGGGACAGTAACACCGGGGAGCTGTTTTTT. It specifies CASSVRDSNTGELFF.

This chain uses TRBV12-3 or TRBV12-4 with TRBJ1-2, with D possibly matching TRBD1 (5 bases). The V end was cut by 8 bases, the J end by 4 bases, with 14 bases between. The length of the CDR3 is 13 residues. DNA for the CDR3: TGTGCCAGCCGTTCTCGGGGGGTCTATGGCTACACCTTC. This sequence encodes CASRSRGVYGYTF.

The count of this clone is one. The CDR3 spells CAWSSAGTGTDTQYF. Written as DNA, the CDR3 is TGTGCCTGGAGCTCGGCGGGTACTGGCACAGATACGCAGTATTTT. V is TRBV30 and J is TRBJ2-3; D is possibly TRBD2 (5 bases). CDR1 is GTSNPN, CDR2 SVGIG, per germline (reference sequence). V shed 3 bases and J shed 1 base, with 14 bases lying between them. The CDR3 length is 15 residues.

This clone was counted only a few times. The rearrangement links TRBV28 to TRBJ1-6, with TRBD1 matching 7 bases. The CDR3 runs to 15 residues. CDR1 is MDHEN, CDR2 SYDVKM, per germline. After removal of 6 bases from V and 9 bases from J, the junction contained 11 bases not matched to a gene. DNA of the CDR3: TGTGCCAGCAGATCAGGAGACAGGGATGGTTCACCCCTCCACTTT. Protein: CASRSGDRDGSPLHF.

This rearrangement joins TRBV6-2 or TRBV6-3 to TRBJ1-1; D is undetermined. Trimming took 6 bases from V and 6 from J, leaving 17 bases between them. Per germline, CDR1 MNHEY and CDR2 SVGEGT. The CDR3 covers 14 residues. The DNA for the CDR3 is TGTGCCAGCAGCCGAGAGACTCTGAAGCCTGAAGCTTTCTTT. Protein product: CASSRETLKPEAFF.

The J gene is TRBJ1-1, the V gene TRBV2; 8 positions match TRBD1. Germline V CDR1 and CDR2: SNHLY, FYNNEI. The trim removed 10 bases at V and 1 base at J, leaving 11 bases unmatched. The CDR3 has 15 amino acids. CDR3 protein: CAIPRQGSSNTEAFF. The CDR3 DNA reads as TGTGCCATACCCCGACAGGGGTCCTCGAACACTGAAGCTTTCTTT.

This clone showed up just a few times. The chain links TRBV27 to TRBJ2-3, with a weak D call TRBD1 (5 bases). V lost 6 bases to trimming and J lost 5 bases, with 15 bases between them. Germline V CDR1 and CDR2: MNHEY, SMNVEV (reference sequence). The CDR3 contains 14 residues. The CDR3: CASSQETGRDTQYF. The CDR3 DNA follows: TGTGCCAGCAGCCAGGAAACAGGTAGAGATACGCAGTATTTT.

This clone was counted a few times. V usage is TRBV6-6 and J usage is TRBJ1-6; 10 bases map to TRBD1. The CDR3 runs 15 residues. Germline CDR1 MNHNY, CDR2 SVGAGI (reference sequence). J was trimmed by 7 bases and V by 2 bases; bases with no gene match: 2. CDR3 amino acids: CASSYRTGGNSPLHF. DNA of the CDR3: TGTGCCAGCAGTTACCGGACAGGGGGAAATTCACCCCTCCACTTT.

The rearrangement links TRBV2 to TRBJ2-3, with D uncertain. The germline V and J ends were trimmed by 3 bases and 6 bases, with 7 bases remaining between them. This CDR3 is built from 12 residues. Germline CDR1 is SNHLY and CDR2 is FYNNEI. The CDR3 region has the DNA TGTGCCAGCAGTGACATAGAGGATACGCAGTATTTT. This translates into CASSDIEDTQYF.

The J gene is TRBJ1-2, the V gene TRBV30, with 8 nucleotides matching TRBD1. The CDR3 length is 14 residues. The germline V gene encodes CDR1 GTSNPN and CDR2 SVGIG (reference sequence). Trimming at V came to 2 bases and at J to 8 bases, leaving 10 bases not matched to a gene. The CDR3 sequence: CAWSPGQGKGGYTF. CDR3 nucleotide sequence: TGTGCCTGGAGTCCTGGACAGGGAAAAGGAGGCTACACCTTC. The whole variable domain, remainder taken from reference TRBV30 and TRBJ1-2, is SQTIHQWPATLVQPVGSPLSLECTVEGTSNPNLYWYRQAAGRGLQLLFYSVGIGQISSEVPQNLSASRPQDRQFILSSKKLLLSDSGFYLCAWSPGQGKGGYTFGSGTRLTVV.

V usage is TRBV9 and J usage is TRBJ2-5; 7 bases are a match to TRBD1. The ends lost 3 bases at V and 3 bases at J; junction bases unmatched: 11. This CDR3 is built from 16 residues. From germline, CDR1 is SGDLS and CDR2 YYNGEE. The CDR3 protein is CASSGRRKGAEETQYF. The CDR3 DNA sequence: TGTGCCAGCAGCGGTCGCCGAAAGGGGGCCGAAGAGACCCAGTACTTC.

The rearrangement uses TRBV7-9 and TRBJ1-1, with D perhaps TRBD1 (5 bases). The CDR3 covers 14 residues. The germline V and J ends were trimmed by 4 bases and 0 bases, with 9 bases remaining between them. CDR1 SEHNR and CDR2 FQNEAQ come from the germline V gene (reference sequence). The CDR3 spells CASSSRQLNTEAFF. CDR3 DNA: TGTGCCAGCAGCTCAAGACAGCTGAACACTGAAGCTTTCTTT. The complete variable domain, with remaining parts taken from reference TRBV7-9 and TRBJ1-1, reads DTGVSQNPRHKITKRGQNVTFRCDPISEHNRLYWYRQTLGQGPEFLTYFQNEAQLEKSRLLSDRFSAERPKGSFSTLEIQRTEQGDSAMYLCASSSRQLNTEAFFGQGTRLTVV.

This chain uses TRBV5-1 with TRBJ2-2; maybe TRBD2 (6 bases). With 3 bases removed from V and 0 bases from J, the gap between germline ends came to 21 bases. Germline V gene data show CDR1 as SGHRS and CDR2 as YFSETQ. This CDR3 has 19 amino acids. CDR3 bases: TGCGCCAGCAGCTCAACCATAGGAGGGGACCTCACGAACACCGGGGAGCTGTTTTTT. Its translation is CASSSTIGGDLTNTGELFF. Full variable domain (missing parts from reference TRBV5-1 and TRBJ2-2): KAGVTQTPRYLIKTRGQQVTLSCSPISGHRSVSWYQQTPGQGLQFLFEYFSETQRNKGNFPGRFSGRQFSNSRSEMNVSTLELGDSALYLCASSSTIGGDLTNTGELFFGEGSRLTVL.

This chain links TRBV27 with TRBJ1-3; maybe TRBD1 (6 bases). Germline lookup yields CDR1 MNHEY and CDR2 SMNVEV (reference sequence). With 8 bases removed from V and 2 bases from J, the gap between germline ends came to 13 bases. The CDR3 loop spans 14 amino acids. CDR3 protein: CASGFQGPGNTIYF. The CDR3 bases are TGTGCCAGCGGGTTCCAGGGGCCTGGAAACACCATATATTTT.

The V and J genes are TRBV5-6 and TRBJ2-1; TRBD2 matches 8 bases. With V trimmed by 0 bases and J by 2 bases, 4 bases remained unmatched. The CDR3 is 16 amino acids. Germline-derived CDR1 and CDR2 are SGHDT and YYEEEE. This CDR3 is CASSLGGRGAYNEQFF. CDR3 in DNA: TGTGCCAGCAGCTTGGGCGGGCGGGGGGCCTACAATGAGCAGTTCTTC.

The rearrangement uses TRBV5-5 and TRBJ1-1; D not certain. Germline V gives CDR1 SGHKS, CDR2 YYEKEE (reference sequence). The CDR3 consists of 15 residues. Trimming shortened V by 2 bases and J by 0 bases, and 11 bases separated the two germline ends. CDR3 in amino acids: CASSFAGPMNTEAFF. The CDR3 nucleotides are TGTGCCAGCAGCTTTGCAGGCCCAATGAACACTGAAGCTTTCTTT. Combining the CDR3 with reference TRBV5-5 and TRBJ1-1 gives the whole variable domain DAGVTQSPTHLIKTRGQQVTLRCSPISGHKSVSWYQQVLGQGPQFIFQYYEKEERGRGNFPDRFSARQFPNYSSELNVNALLLGDSALYLCASSFAGPMNTEAFFGQGTRLTVV.

The chain carries TRBV9 and TRBJ1-6; D call uncertain. This CDR3 has 14 residues. Germline V gene lookup returns CDR1 SGDLS and CDR2 YYNGEE. V was cut by 0 bases and J by 5 bases, with 6 bases left in between. CDR3 sequence reads: CASSVGQNNSPLHF. The CDR3 nucleotides are TGTGCCAGCAGCGTAGGGCAGAATAATTCACCCCTCCACTTT.

The chain uses TRBV7-2 and TRBJ2-5, with 10 bases fitting TRBD1. V dropped 5 bases and J dropped 3; count of bases not matched to a gene: 9. This CDR3 comprises 16 residues. The germline V gene encodes CDR1 SGHTA and CDR2 FQGNSA. The CDR3 region is CASSPSGTGVEETQYF. The CDR3 DNA reads TGTGCCAGCAGCCCATCCGGGACAGGGGTTGAAGAGACCCAGTACTTC.

This CDR3 reads CASSGATSGGNRITDTQYF. DNA of the CDR3: TGTGCCAGCAGCGGTGCCACTAGCGGGGGGAATCGTATCACAGATACGCAGTATTTT. The V gene is TRBV2, the J gene TRBJ2-3, with 12 bases that match TRBD2. The CDR3 loop spans 19 amino acids. Trimming at V came to 6 bases and at J to 2 bases, leaving 15 bases not matched to a gene. Germline V gene sequence: CDR1 SNHLY, CDR2 FYNNEI.

V is TRBV5-1 and J is TRBJ1-4; D is ambiguous. Trimming took 6 bases from V and 0 from J, leaving 9 bases between them. The CDR3 has 14 residues. The V gene's germline CDR1 is SGHRS and CDR2 YFSETQ. The CDR3, as DNA: TGCGCCAGCACCCGGGGTGCAACTAATGAAAAACTGTTTTTT. It translates to CASTRGATNEKLFF.